This TCR beta chain was recovered during a study of early T cells in non-severe SARS-CoV-2 infection. This clonotype was counted between two and nine times. The antigen is unknown. TCRdb analysed the 5' RACE reads with MiXCR anew, one entry per CDR3 protein. The sample holds just under 30,000 distinct CDR3 sequences, around 5.1% seen once. Study conclusions and caveats: Anti-spike CD8 responses were favored in VDJdb matching, and private and CD4 specificities were missed.

V lost 6 bases, J lost 1 base, and 7 bases stayed unmatched. Germline-derived CDR1 and CDR2 are MGHRA and YSYEKL. CDR3 size: 15 residues. The chain recombines TRBV4-1 with TRBJ2-3; 7 nucleotides line up with TRBD2. What was sequenced was whole blood. The source of this sequence is an adult who was a healthcare worker with PCR-confirmed SARS-CoV-2 infection or an uninfected control (not recorded which). The CDR3 reads CASSQLAEGTDTQYF. CDR3 coding DNA: TGCGCCAGCAGTCAGCTAGCGGAGGGCACAGATACGCAGTATTTT.